This entry lists 4 T cell receptor beta chains sequenced from one sample in a study of T cells in Graves' hyperthyroidism and ophthalmopathy. It was RNA transcripts that yielded the amplified TCR beta CDR3 regions. An initial round of RT-PCR targeting the TCR CDR3 relied on the HTBI primer set. TCRdb ran MiXCR on the multiplex PCR reads and lists one entry per CDR3 protein. Of some 800,000 distinct CDR3 sequences detected, around 39% appear once; the ten largest clones hold approximately 8.7%. The specimen sequenced was blood. The receptors were sampled from a man between 18 and 35 years old with Graves' hyperthyroidism.

Notes on this clonotype: A single base separates this from a much larger clone, so it may be a read error. The genes are TRBV29-1 and TRBJ2-7; a possible D gene is TRBD2 (5 bases). The CDR3 runs to 12 residues. Trimming took 6 bases from V and 6 from J, leaving 15 bases between them. Germline loops: CDR1 SQVTM, CDR2 ANQGSEA. The DNA for the CDR3 is TGCAGCGTGGCAAGCAGAGAGGGCGAGCAGTACTTC. This codes for CSVASREGEQYF.

This clonotype was observed a single time. V and J are TRBV10-2 and TRBJ2-7; unclear D gene. CDR1 and CDR2 from the germline V gene are WSHSY and SAAADI. The V end was cut by 5 bases, the J end by 6 bases, with 17 bases between. The CDR3 has 14 residues. Here the CDR3 DNA reads TGCGCCAGCAGTTCCCTGAACGAGGTTACCGAGCAGTACTTC. Its protein product is CASSSLNEVTEQYF.

This chain connects TRBV2 to TRBJ1-1; 7 bases are a match to TRBD1. Germline assignment: CDR1 SNHLY and CDR2 FYNNEI. The trim removed 4 bases at V and 6 bases at J, leaving 14 bases unmatched. This CDR3 spans 16 amino acids. The CDR3 region is CASSGMSGGFWAEAFF. DNA of the CDR3: TGTGCCAGCAGTGGTATGTCAGGGGGATTTTGGGCTGAAGCTTTCTTT.

This chain joins TRBV2 and TRBJ1-5; TRBD1 agrees at 11 bases. The V and J ends lost 6 bases and 6 bases, in that order; junction bases with no gene match: 4. The CDR3 has 14 residues. CDR1 and CDR2 from the germline V gene are SNHLY and FYNNEI. Written as DNA, the CDR3 is TGTGCCAGCAGCGGACAGGGGGCATCTCAGCCCCAGCATTTT. Its protein product is CASSGQGASQPQHF.